These 20 T cell receptor beta chains were sequenced from one sample in a study of beta chain features in type 1 diabetes. All of the isolated RNA was reverse transcribed, so expressed TCRB transcripts were sequenced. The data were produced by immunoSEQ multiplex PCR, yet TCRdb's version contains in-frame clones alone and is incomplete. There are more than 150,000 clones in the sample; 7.5% to 10% occur only once, and over 2% lies in the top ten. Sequencing was performed on central memory CD4+ T cells from blood. The receptors here all came from a woman aged 18 to 35 in good health.

This clone occurred a few times. This rearrangement joins TRBV5-4 to TRBJ2-7; unclear D gene. This CDR3 spans 12 amino acids. Between the trimmed V and J ends, which lost 2 bases and 5 bases, there was a span of 8 bases. CDR1 is SGHNT and CDR2 is YYREEE in the germline V gene (reference sequence). CDR3 coding DNA: TGTGCCAGCAGCTTAGTGCCGGACGAGCAGTACTTC. This gives the protein CASSLVPDEQYF.

This clone has just a few counts. This sequence joins TRBV29-1 and TRBJ1-1; D is unresolved. Per germline, CDR1 SQVTM and CDR2 ANQGSEA. V was cut by 6 bases and J by 5 bases, with 16 bases left in between. CDR3 length: 13 residues. The CDR3 here is CSVVRGLGTEAFF. CDR3 bases: TGCAGCGTCGTACGAGGGTTAGGGACTGAAGCTTTCTTT.

The rearrangement joins TRBV5-1 to TRBJ2-6, with D perhaps matching TRBD2 (5 bases). V lost 1 base and J lost 0, with 8 bases in between. CDR3 length: 16 residues. The germline V gene has CDR1 SGHRS and CDR2 YFSETQ. The CDR3 is CASSLLEDSGANVLTF. For the CDR3, the DNA is TGCGCCAGCAGCTTGTTGGAGGACTCTGGGGCCAACGTCCTGACTTTC.

There are a few counts of this clone. The gene calls are TRBV19 and TRBJ1-1; 7 bases line up with TRBD1. Germline V gene sequence: CDR1 LNHDA, CDR2 SQIVND (reference sequence). V was pared by 4 bases and J by 7 bases, with 6 bases of the junction left unmatched. The CDR3 is made up of 13 amino acids. The CDR3 is CASSRNRDSEAFF. CDR3 nucleotide sequence: TGTGCCAGTAGTAGGAACCGGGACAGTGAAGCTTTCTTT.

The chain links TRBV30 to TRBJ2-1, with D tentatively TRBD2 (5 bases). Trimming took 3 bases from V and 3 from J, leaving 12 bases between them. This CDR3 is 14 amino acids long. Germline CDR1 GTSNPN, CDR2 SVGIG (reference sequence). Written as DNA, the CDR3 is TGTGCCTGGAGACGGAGCGGATACTACAATGAGCAGTTCTTC. Amino acids: CAWRRSGYYNEQFF.

A few counts support this clone. The chain is built from TRBV11-1 and TRBJ2-1; 10 bases map to TRBD1. V lost 3 bases to trimming and J lost 4 bases; unmatched junction nucleotides: 3. This CDR3 is built from 15 residues. The V gene's germline CDR1 is SGHAT and CDR2 FQDESV (reference sequence). CDR3 in amino acids: CASSLGQGPYNEQFF. The CDR3 DNA is TGTGCCAGCAGCTTGGGACAGGGGCCTTACAATGAGCAGTTCTTC.

J is TRBJ2-3 and V is TRBV14; TRBD1 matches 7 bases. The CDR3 sequence is 14 residues long. Germline V lookup: CDR1 SGHDN, CDR2 FVKESK. V shed 1 base, J shed 5 bases, and the junction held 3 bases outside the gene matches. CDR3 coding DNA: TGTGCCAGCAGCCAAGGAACAGGGGTAGATACGCAGTATTTT. Its translation is CASSQGTGVDTQYF.

This clone was picked up a small number of times. This chain connects TRBV11-1 to TRBJ2-1, with D unresolved. Trimming removed 4 bases from V and 7 bases from J, with 14 bases in between. Germline V gene sequence: CDR1 SGHAT, CDR2 FQDESV (reference sequence). The CDR3 is made up of 14 amino acids. The CDR3 loop is CASSSPSERNEQFF. The CDR3 DNA sequence: TGTGCCAGCAGCTCTCCGTCTGAGAGGAATGAGCAGTTCTTC.

The CDR3 sequence is CASSLEGSHGYTF. CDR3 DNA sequence: TGTGCCAGCAGCTTAGAAGGGAGCCATGGCTACACCTTC. The chain links TRBV7-9 to TRBJ1-2, with D unclear. CDR3 length: 13 residues. Trimming removed 1 base from V and 6 bases from J, with 9 bases in between. The germline V gene has CDR1 SEHNR and CDR2 FQNEAQ (reference sequence). The complete variable domain, with remaining parts taken from reference TRBV7-9 and TRBJ1-2, reads DTGVSQNPRHKITKRGQNVTFRCDPISEHNRLYWYRQTLGQGPEFLTYFQNEAQLEKSRLLSDRFSAERPKGSFSTLEIQRTEQGDSAMYLCASSLEGSHGYTFGSGTRLTVV.

Ten or more counts support this clone. The chain uses TRBV6-1 and TRBJ2-5; no reliable D call. V lost 1 base to trimming and J lost 3 bases, with 6 bases between them. There are 13 residues in the CDR3. Germline CDR1 is MNHNS and CDR2 is SASEGT. The CDR3 reads CASSEGVKETQYF. For the CDR3, the DNA is TGTGCCAGCAGTGAAGGTGTCAAAGAGACCCAGTACTTC.

This clone came up a few times. The chain joins TRBV5-8 to TRBJ1-4; D gene ambiguous. CDR3 length equals 13 residues. In germline, CDR1 is SGHTS, CDR2 YDEGEE. The V gene lost 2 bases and the J gene lost 8 bases, with 10 bases spanning the gap. CDR3 DNA sequence: TGTGCCAGCAGCTTCGTACACGGGGAAAAACTGTTTTTT. Translated, it gives CASSFVHGEKLFF.

This clone appeared a single time. Within the sample, other DNA sequences also encode this same CDR3. The chain joins TRBV27 to TRBJ2-3; D not certain. Germline values: CDR1 MNHEY, CDR2 SMNVEV (reference sequence). V shed 3 bases and J shed 4 bases, with 8 bases lying between them. The length of the CDR3 is 13 residues. In DNA form, the CDR3 reads TGTGCCAGCAGTTTTACATACGCAGATACGCAGTATTTT. It translates to CASSFTYADTQYF.

The rearrangement joins TRBV6-5 to TRBJ1-4; TRBD1 is a possible D gene (6 bases). Germline V gene sequence: CDR1 MNHEY, CDR2 SVGAGI. This CDR3 is 12 amino acids long. Between the trimmed V and J ends, which lost 8 bases and 5 bases, there was a span of 9 bases. CDR3: CASGTPNEKLFF. CDR3 sequence (DNA): TGTGCCAGCGGGACACCAAATGAAAAACTGTTTTTT.

This clone was counted many times. The chain recombines TRBV2 with TRBJ2-1; a weak D match, TRBD1 (6 bases). Deletions cut 6 bases from V and 4 bases from J, with 13 bases between. There are 14 residues in the CDR3. The germline gives CDR1 SNHLY, CDR2 FYNNEI. The DNA for the CDR3 is TGTGCCAGCAGCCTTAGGACAGAGTACAATGAGCAGTTCTTC. This encodes CASSLRTEYNEQFF.

A few counts support this clone. The chain couples TRBV30 to TRBJ2-2, with D unclear. Per the germline V gene, CDR1 is GTSNPN and CDR2 is SVGIG (reference sequence). The length of the CDR3 is 14 residues. The CDR3 loop is CGRTDGYNTGELFF. Here the CDR3 DNA reads TGTGGAAGAACCGACGGGTATAACACCGGGGAGCTGTTTTTT.

The gene calls are TRBV15 and TRBJ1-2, with D maybe TRBD1 (5 bases). The CDR3 has 14 amino acids. CDR1 and CDR2 from the germline V gene are LNHNV and YYDKDF (reference sequence). The V gene lost 8 bases and the J gene lost 8 bases, with 21 bases spanning the gap. CDR3 DNA: TGTGCCACCGCAGCGGGGCAGGGCCTTAGGGGCTACACCTTC. This codes for CATAAGQGLRGYTF.

This clone was seen a handful of times. The CDR3 DNA reads TGTGCCAGCAGCGGAGGGACTAGCGGGGGGGCGGGGGAGACCCAGTACTTC. This codes for CASSGGTSGGAGETQYF. The gene calls are TRBV5-4 and TRBJ2-5, with TRBD2 matching 16 bases. The CDR3 has 17 amino acids. V gave up 4 bases and J gave up 5 bases; unmatched junction bases: 8. Germline CDR1 and CDR2: SGHNT and YYREEE (reference sequence).

The V gene is TRBV7-6, the J gene TRBJ2-3; no clear D. In germline, CDR1 is SGHVS, CDR2 FNYEAQ. V dropped 0 bases and J dropped 3 bases, with 7 bases sitting between them. The CDR3 runs to 14 residues. The CDR3 reads CASSLASRTDTQYF. CDR3 in DNA: TGTGCCAGCAGCTTAGCGTCGAGGACAGATACGCAGTATTTT.

CDR3 sequence (DNA): TGTGCCTGGAATCCCAGGGGCCTGAGCTCTGGAAACACCATATATTTT. It specifies CAWNPRGLSSGNTIYF. The chain recombines TRBV30 with TRBJ1-3, with a tentative D call TRBD1 (6 bases). The CDR3 covers 16 residues. The V and J ends lost 4 bases and 0 bases respectively, with 16 bases between them. CDR1 is GTSNPN and CDR2 is SVGIG in the germline V gene (reference sequence).

In its sample, this clone was seen a few times. V and J are TRBV7-2 and TRBJ2-5; D gene unclear. From germline, CDR1 is SGHTA and CDR2 FQGNSA. The V and J ends lost 1 base and 7 bases respectively, with 7 bases between them. The CDR3 consists of 12 residues. The DNA for the CDR3 is TGTGCCAGCAGCTTAGGTATCGGGACCCAGTACTTC. Its translation: CASSLGIGTQYF.